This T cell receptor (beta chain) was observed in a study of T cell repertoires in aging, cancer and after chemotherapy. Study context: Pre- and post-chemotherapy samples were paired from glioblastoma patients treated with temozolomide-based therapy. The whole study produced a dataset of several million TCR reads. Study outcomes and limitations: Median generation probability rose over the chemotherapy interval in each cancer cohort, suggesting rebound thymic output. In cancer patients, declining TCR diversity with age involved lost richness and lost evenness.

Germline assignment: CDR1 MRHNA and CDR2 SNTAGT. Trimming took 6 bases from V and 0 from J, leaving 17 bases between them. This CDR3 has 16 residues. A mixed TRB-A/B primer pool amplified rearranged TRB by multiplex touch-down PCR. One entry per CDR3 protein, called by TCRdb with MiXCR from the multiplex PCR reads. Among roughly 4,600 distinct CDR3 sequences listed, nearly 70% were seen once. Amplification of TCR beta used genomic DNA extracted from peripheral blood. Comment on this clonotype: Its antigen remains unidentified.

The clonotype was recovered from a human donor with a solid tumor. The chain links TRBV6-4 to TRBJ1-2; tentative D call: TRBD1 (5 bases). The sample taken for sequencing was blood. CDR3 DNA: TGTGCCAGCAGAGAAACTGACAGCGGAGCTAACTATGGCTACACCTTC. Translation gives CASRETDSGANYGYTF.